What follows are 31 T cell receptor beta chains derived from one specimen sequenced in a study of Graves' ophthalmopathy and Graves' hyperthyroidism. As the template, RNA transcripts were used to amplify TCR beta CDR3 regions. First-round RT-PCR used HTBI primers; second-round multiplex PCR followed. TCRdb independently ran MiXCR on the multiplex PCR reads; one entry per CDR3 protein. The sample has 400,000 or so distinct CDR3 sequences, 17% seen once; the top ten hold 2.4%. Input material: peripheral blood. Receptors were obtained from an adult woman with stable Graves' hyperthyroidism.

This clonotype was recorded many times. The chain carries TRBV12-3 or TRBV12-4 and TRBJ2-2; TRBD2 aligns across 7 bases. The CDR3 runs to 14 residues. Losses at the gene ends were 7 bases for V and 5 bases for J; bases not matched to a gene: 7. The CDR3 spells CASTTQAGTGELFF. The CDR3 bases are TGTGCCAGCACCACCCAAGCGGGAACCGGGGAGCTGTTTTTT.

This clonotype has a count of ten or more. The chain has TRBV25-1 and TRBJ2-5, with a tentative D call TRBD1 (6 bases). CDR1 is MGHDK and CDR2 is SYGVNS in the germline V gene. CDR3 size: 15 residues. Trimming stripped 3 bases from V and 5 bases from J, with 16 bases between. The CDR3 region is CASSDSGQPAETQYF. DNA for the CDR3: TGTGCCAGCAGTGACTCTGGACAGCCCGCGGAGACCCAGTACTTC. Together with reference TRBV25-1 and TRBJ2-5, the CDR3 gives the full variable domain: EADIYQTPRYLVIGTGKKITLECSQTMGHDKMYWYQQDPGMELHLIHYSYGVNSTEKGDLSSESTVSRIRTEHFPLTLESARPSHTSQYLCASSDSGQPAETQYFGPGTRLLVL.

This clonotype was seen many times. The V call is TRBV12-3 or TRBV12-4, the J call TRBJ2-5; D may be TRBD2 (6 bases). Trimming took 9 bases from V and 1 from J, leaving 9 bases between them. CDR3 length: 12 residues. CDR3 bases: TGTGCCAGTAGGGACTTCCAAGAGACCCAGTACTTC. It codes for CASRDFQETQYF.

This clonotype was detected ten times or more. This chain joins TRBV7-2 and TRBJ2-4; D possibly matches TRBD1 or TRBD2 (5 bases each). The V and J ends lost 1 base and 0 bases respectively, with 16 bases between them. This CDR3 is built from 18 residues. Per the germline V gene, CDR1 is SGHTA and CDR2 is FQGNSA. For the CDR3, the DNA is TGTGCCAGCAGCTTAGGGTTCTTGCAGGGACCAGCCAAAAACATTCAGTACTTC. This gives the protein CASSLGFLQGPAKNIQYF.

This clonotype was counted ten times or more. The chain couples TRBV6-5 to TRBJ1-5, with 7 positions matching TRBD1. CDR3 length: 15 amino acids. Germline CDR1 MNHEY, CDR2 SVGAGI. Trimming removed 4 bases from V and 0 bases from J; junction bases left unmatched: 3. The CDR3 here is CASSLTGDSNQPQHF. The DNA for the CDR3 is TGTGCCAGCAGTTTAACAGGGGATAGCAATCAGCCCCAGCATTTT.

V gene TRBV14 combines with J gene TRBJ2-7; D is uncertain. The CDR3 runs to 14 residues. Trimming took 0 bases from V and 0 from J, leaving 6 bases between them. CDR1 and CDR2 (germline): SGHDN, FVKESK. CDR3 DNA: TGTGCCAGCAGCCAAGATAGGGACTCCTACGAGCAGTACTTC. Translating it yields CASSQDRDSYEQYF.

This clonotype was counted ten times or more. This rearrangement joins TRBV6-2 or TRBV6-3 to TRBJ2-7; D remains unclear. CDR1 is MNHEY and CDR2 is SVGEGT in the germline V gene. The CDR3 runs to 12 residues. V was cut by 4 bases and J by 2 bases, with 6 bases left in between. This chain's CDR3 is CASSSSTYEQYF. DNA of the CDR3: TGTGCCAGCAGTTCTTCTACCTACGAGCAGTACTTC.

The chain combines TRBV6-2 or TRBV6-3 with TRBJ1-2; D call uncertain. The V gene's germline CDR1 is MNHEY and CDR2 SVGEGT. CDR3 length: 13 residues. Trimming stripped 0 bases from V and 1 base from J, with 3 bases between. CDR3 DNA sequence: TGTGCCAGCAGTTACTCTGATAACTATGGCTACACCTTC. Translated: CASSYSDNYGYTF.

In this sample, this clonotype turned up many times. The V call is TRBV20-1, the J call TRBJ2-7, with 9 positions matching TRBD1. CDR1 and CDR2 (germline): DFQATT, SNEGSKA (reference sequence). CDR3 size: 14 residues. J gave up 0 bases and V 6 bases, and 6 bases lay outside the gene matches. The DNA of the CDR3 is TGCAGTGCGAAAGCGGGACAGGGCTCCTACGAGCAGTACTTC. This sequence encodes CSAKAGQGSYEQYF.

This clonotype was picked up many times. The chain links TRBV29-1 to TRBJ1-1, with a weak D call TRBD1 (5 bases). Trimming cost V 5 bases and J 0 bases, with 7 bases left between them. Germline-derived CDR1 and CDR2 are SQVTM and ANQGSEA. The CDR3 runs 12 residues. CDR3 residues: CSVMTVNTEAFF. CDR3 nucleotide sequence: TGCAGCGTTATGACAGTGAACACTGAAGCTTTCTTT.

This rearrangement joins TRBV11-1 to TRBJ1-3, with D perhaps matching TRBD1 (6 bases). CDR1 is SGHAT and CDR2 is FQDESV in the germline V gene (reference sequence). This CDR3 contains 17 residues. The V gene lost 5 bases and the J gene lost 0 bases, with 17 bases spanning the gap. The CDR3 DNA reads TGTGCCAGCAGCCCGCGGGGGGGGCTTATCTCTGGAAACACCATATATTTT. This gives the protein CASSPRGGLISGNTIYF.

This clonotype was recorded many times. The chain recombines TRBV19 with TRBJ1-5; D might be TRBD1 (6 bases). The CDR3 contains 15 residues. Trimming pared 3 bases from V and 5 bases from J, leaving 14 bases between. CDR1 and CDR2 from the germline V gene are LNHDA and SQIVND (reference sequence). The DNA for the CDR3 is TGTGCCAGTAGTATTCAGGGGCCGGACTATCAGCCCCAGCATTTT. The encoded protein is CASSIQGPDYQPQHF.

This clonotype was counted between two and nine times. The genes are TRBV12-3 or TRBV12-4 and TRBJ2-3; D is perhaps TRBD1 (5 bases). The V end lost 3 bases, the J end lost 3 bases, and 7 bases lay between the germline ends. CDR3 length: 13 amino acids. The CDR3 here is CASSFSGTDTQYF. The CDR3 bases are TGTGCCAGCAGTTTTTCAGGGACAGATACGCAGTATTTT.

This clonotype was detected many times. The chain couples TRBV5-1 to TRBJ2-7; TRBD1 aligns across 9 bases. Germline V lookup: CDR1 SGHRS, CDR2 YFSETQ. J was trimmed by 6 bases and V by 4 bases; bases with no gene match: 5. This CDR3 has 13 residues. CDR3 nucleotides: TGCGCCAGCAGCCAGGGACAGGGAGGCGAGCAGTACTTC. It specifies CASSQGQGGEQYF.

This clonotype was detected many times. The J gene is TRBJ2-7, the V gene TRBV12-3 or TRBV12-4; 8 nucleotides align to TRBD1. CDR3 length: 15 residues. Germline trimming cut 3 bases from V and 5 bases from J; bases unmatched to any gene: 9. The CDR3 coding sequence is TGTGCCAGCAGTTTTATCGGACAGGGCGGGAACGAGCAGTACTTC. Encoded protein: CASSFIGQGGNEQYF.

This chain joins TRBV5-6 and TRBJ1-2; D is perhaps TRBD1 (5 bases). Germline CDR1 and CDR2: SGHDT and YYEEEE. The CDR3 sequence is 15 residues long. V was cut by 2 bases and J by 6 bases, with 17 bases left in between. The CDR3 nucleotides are TGTGCCAGCAGCTTTTGGGACCGCCCAGGACATGGCTACACCTTC. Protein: CASSFWDRPGHGYTF.

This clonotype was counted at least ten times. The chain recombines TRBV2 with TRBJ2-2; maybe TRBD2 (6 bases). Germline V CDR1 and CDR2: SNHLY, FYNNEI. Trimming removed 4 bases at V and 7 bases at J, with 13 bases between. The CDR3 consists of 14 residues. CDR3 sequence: CASSAGGPSGELFF. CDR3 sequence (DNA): TGTGCCAGCAGTGCTGGAGGGCCCAGCGGGGAGCTGTTTTTT.

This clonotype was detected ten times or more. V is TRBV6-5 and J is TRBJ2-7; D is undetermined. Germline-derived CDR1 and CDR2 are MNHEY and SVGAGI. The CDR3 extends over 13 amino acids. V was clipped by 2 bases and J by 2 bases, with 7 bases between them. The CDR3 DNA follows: TGTGCCAGCAGTTACGGACCTACCTACGAGCAGTACTTC. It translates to CASSYGPTYEQYF.

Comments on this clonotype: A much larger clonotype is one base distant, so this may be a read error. This CDR3 reads CASSFGNTGELCF. The CDR3, as DNA: TGTGCCAGCAGTTTTGGGAACACCGGGGAGCTGTGTTTT. The J gene is TRBJ2-2, the V gene TRBV12-3 or TRBV12-4; D might be TRBD2 (5 bases). CDR3 length: 13 residues.

For the CDR3, the DNA is TGTGCCTGGAGGAAGGGACAGGGGGGGAACACTGAAGCTTTCTTT. Residues: CAWRKGQGGNTEAFF. The chain joins TRBV30 to TRBJ1-1; 11 nucleotides line up with TRBD1. CDR1 GTSNPN and CDR2 SVGIG come from the germline V gene (reference sequence). V lost 3 bases, J lost 1 base, and 4 bases stayed unmatched. The CDR3 consists of 15 residues.

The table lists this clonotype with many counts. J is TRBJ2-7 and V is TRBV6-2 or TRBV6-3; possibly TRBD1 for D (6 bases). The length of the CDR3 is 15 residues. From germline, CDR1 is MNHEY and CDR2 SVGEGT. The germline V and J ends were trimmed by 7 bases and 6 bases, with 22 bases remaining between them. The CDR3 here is CASTNTLTRGGEQYF. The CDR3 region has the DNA TGTGCCAGCACCAACACCTTAACAAGAGGGGGCGAGCAGTACTTC.

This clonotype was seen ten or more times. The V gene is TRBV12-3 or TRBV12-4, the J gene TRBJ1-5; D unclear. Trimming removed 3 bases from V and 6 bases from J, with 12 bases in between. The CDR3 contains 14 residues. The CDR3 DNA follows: TGTGCCAGCAGTTTTCATCGGGGTAGTCAGCCCCAGCATTTT. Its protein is CASSFHRGSQPQHF.

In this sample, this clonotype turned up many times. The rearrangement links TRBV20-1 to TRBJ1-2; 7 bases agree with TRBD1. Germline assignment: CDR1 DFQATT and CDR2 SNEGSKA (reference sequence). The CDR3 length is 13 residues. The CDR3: CTDRVRSGYGYTF. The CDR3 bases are TGCACCGACAGGGTACGGTCTGGCTATGGCTACACCTTC.

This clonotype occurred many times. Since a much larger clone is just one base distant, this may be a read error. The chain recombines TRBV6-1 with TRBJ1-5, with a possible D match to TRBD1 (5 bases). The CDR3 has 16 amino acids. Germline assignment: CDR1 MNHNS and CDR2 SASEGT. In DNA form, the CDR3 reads TGTGCCAGCGGTGAAGGGGACGGGGCACTGGCTCAGCCCCAGCATTTT. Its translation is CASGEGDGALAQPQHF.

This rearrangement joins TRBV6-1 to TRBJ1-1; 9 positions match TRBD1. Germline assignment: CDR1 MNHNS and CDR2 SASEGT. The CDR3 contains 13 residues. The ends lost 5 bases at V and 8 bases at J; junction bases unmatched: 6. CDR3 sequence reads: CASSLFGQGEAFF. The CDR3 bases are TGTGCCAGCAGTCTTTTTGGACAGGGGGAAGCTTTCTTT.

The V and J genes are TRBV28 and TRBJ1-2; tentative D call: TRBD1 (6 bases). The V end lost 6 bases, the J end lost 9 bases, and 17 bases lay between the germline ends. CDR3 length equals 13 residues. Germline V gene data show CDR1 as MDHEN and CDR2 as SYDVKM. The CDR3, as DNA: TGTGCCAGCAGCTTACCTGAGCAGGGGCGCTACACCTTC. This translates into CASSLPEQGRYTF.

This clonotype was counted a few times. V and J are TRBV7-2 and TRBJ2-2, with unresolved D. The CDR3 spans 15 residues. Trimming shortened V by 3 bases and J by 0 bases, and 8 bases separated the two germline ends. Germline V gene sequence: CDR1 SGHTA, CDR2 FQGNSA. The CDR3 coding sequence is TGTGCCAGCAGCTTTAGGGCTTCGAACACCGGGGAGCTGTTTTTT. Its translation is CASSFRASNTGELFF.

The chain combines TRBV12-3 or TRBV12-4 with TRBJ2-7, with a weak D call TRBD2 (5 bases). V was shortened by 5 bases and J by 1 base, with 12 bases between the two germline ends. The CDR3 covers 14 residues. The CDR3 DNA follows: TGTGCCAGCAGTCTCTATCGGAGGTCCTACGAGCAGTACTTC. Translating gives CASSLYRRSYEQYF.

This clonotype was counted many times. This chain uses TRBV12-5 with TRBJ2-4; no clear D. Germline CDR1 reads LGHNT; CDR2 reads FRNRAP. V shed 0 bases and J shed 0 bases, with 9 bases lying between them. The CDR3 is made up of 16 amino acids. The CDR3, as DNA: TGTGCTAGTGGTTTGGTCCCCGGGTTAGCCAAAAACATTCAGTACTTC. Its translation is CASGLVPGLAKNIQYF.

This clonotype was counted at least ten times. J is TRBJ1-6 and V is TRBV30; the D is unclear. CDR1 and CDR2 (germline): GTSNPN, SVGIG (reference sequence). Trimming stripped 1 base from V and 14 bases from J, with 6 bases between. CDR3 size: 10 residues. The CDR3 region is CAWSASTLHF. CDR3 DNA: TGTGCCTGGAGTGCAAGTACCCTCCACTTT.

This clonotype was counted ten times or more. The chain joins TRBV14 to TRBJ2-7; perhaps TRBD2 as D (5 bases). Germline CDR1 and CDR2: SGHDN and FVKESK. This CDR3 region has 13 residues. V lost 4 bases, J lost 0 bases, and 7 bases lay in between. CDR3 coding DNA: TGTGCCAGCAGCCTGGACTTCTCCTACGAGCAGTACTTC. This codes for CASSLDFSYEQYF.